The clone carrying this TCR beta chain was observed many times. From the 5' RACE reads, TCRdb called clonotypes with MiXCR, one entry per CDR3 protein. Of about 36,000 distinct CDR3 sequences listed, 6% to 9.5% are singletons. Noted time point: blood at routine non-recurrence follow-up after resection. These data come from a study of spatial heterogeneity in lung cancer. The V gene end was trimmed by 5 bases and the J gene end by 5 bases; junction bases not matched to a gene: 7. Germline V gene lookup returns CDR1 SGHVS and CDR2 FQNEAQ. CDR3 length: 14 amino acids. This chain links TRBV7-8 with TRBJ2-7; 9 nucleotides line up with TRBD2. The sample here was PBMCs, taken at follow-up. This sequence originates from a male donor with early-stage non-small cell lung cancer. CDR3 sequence reads: CASSISGGRDEQYF. The CDR3 DNA is TGTGCCAGCAGCATTAGCGGGGGCCGGGACGAGCAGTACTTC.